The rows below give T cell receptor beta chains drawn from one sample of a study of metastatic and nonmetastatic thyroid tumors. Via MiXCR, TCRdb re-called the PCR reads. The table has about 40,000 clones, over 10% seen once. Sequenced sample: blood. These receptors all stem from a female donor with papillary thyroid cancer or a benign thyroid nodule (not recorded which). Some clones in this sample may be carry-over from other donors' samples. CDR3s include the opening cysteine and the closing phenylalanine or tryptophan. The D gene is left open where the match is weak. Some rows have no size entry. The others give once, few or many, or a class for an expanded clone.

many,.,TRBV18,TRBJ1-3,CASSPPTSPGSGNTIYF,TGTGCCAGCTCACCACCTACATCCCCTGGCTCTGGAAACACCATATATTTT
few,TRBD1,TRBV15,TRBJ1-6,CATSRETGTTSPLHF,TGTGCCACCAGCAGGGAGACAGGGACCACTTCACCCCTCCACTTT
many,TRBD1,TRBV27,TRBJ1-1,CASSSLQGLATEAFF,TGTGCCAGCAGTTCACTACAGGGGCTGGCCACTGAAGCTTTCTTT
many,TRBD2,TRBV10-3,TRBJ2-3,CATQAGAGTDTQYF,TGTGCCACCCAGGCGGGAGCCGGCACAGATACGCAGTATTTT
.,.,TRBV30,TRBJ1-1,CAGENTEAFF,TGTGCCGGGGAGAACACTGAAGCTTTCTTT
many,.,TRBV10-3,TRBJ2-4,CAISESARMGIQYF,TGTGCCATCAGTGAGTCCGCTAGAATGGGGATTCAGTACTTC
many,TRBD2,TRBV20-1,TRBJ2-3,CSAREASGSDTQYF,TGCAGTGCTAGAGAGGCTAGCGGGAGTGATACGCAGTATTTT
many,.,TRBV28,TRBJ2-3,CASSPGTRLGTQYF,TGTGCCAGCAGTCCGGGGACCCGTTTGGGTACGCAGTATTTT
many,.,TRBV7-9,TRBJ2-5,CASSSYLYNQETQYF,TGTGCCAGCAGCTCCTACCTCTATAATCAAGAGACCCAGTACTTC
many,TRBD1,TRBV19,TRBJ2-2,CASSRTGTFTGELFF,TGTGCCAGTAGTAGGACAGGGACATTCACCGGGGAGCTGTTTTTT
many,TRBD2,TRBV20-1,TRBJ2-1,CSARTRGVLQFF,TGCAGTGCTAGAACGCGGGGGGTCCTGCAGTTCTTC
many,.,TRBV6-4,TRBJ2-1,CASSDRGRGSYNEQFF,TGTGCCAGCAGTGACCGAGGGCGCGGGTCCTACAATGAGCAGTTCTTC
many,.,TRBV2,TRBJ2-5,CASRPEGETQYF,TGTGCCAGCAGGCCCGAGGGGGAGACCCAGTACTTC
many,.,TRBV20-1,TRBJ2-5,CSAREGGGMETQYF,TGCAGTGCTAGAGAAGGGGGCGGGATGGAGACCCAGTACTTC
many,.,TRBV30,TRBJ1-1,CAWSAGLETEAFF,TGTGCCTGGAGTGCAGGGCTTGAAACTGAAGCTTTCTTT
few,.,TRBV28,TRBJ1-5,CASSVPTVGYQPPHF,TGTGCCAGCTCGGTCCCGACAGTGGGGTATCAGCCCCCGCATTTT
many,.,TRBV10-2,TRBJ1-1,CASRRGSLHDEAFF,TGCGCCAGCAGGAGAGGGTCTTTACACGACGAAGCTTTCTTT
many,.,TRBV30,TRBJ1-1,CAWSAGMGAEAFF,TGTGCCTGGAGTGCCGGTATGGGGGCTGAAGCTTTCTTT
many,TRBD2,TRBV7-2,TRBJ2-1,CASSFGRELSEQFF,TGTGCCAGCAGCTTTGGGCGGGAGTTGAGTGAGCAGTTCTTC
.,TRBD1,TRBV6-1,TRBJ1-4,CASIDRDFGEKLFF,TGTGCCAGCATTGACAGGGACTTTGGTGAAAAACTGTTTTTT
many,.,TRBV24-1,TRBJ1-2,CATSEGRENYGYTF,TGTGCCACCAGTGAGGGTAGGGAAAACTATGGCTACACCTTC
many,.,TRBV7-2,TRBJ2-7,CASTEGSSGKQYF,TGTGCCAGCACCGAAGGGTCTTCGGGTAAGCAGTACTTC
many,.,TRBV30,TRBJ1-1,CAWSDTHMGKTEAFF,TGTGCCTGGAGCGACACTCACATGGGTAAGACTGAAGCTTTCTTT
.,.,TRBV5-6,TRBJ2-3,CASSLASGISRTQYF,TGTGCCAGCAGCTTGGCATCGGGGATCTCCCGTACGCAGTATTTT
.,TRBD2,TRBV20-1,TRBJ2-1,CSARGSREGYNEQFF,TGCAGTGCTAGAGGGTCGCGGGAGGGCTACAATGAGCAGTTCTTC
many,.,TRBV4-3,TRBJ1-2,CASSQDVAGVLGYTF,TGCGCCAGCAGCCAAGACGTCGCGGGGGTTTTAGGCTACACCTTC
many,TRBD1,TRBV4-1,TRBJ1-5,CASSQEGTGSYQPQHF,TGCGCCAGCAGCCAAGAGGGGACAGGTAGTTACCAGCCCCAGCATTTT
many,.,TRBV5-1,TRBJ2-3,CASSFEVMGDTQYF,TGCGCCAGCAGCTTCGAAGTGATGGGAGATACGCAGTATTTT
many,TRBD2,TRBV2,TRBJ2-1,CASRQGLAGNNEQFF,TGTGCCAGCAGGCAGGGACTAGCGGGAAACAATGAGCAGTTCTTC
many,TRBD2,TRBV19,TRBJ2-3,CASRGTSGFSTDTQYF,TGTGCCAGTAGGGGGACTAGCGGATTCAGCACAGATACGCAGTATTTT
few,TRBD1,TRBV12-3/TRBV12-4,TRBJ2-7,CASSLTVTGVFEQYF,TGTGCCAGCAGTTTAACAGTGACAGGGGTCTTCGAGCAGTACTTC